This TCR beta chain stems from a study of blood T cell repertoires in COVID-19. Study as a whole: Acute and convalescent COVID-19 samples came from the United States, Italy and Spain.

The CDR3 sequence is 16 residues long. The J segment lost 7 bases and the V segment lost 2 bases, leaving 8 bases of the junction unmatched. The germline V gene has CDR1 LNHNV and CDR2 YYDKDF (reference sequence). Sequenced by immunoSEQ multiplex PCR; TCRdb stores in-frame clones only, minus some. Among around 140,000 clones listed, about nine tenths were seen once. Sequencing used PBMCs or T cells enriched from blood (not recorded which). The chain recombines TRBV15 with TRBJ1-4, with TRBD1 identical over 9 bases. This TCR was sampled from a man aged 45 to 65 who had recovered from COVID-19. The CDR3 region is CATSRSGQGLREKLFF. CDR3 DNA sequence: TGTGCCACCAGCAGATCTGGACAGGGGTTACGTGAAAAACTGTTTTTT.